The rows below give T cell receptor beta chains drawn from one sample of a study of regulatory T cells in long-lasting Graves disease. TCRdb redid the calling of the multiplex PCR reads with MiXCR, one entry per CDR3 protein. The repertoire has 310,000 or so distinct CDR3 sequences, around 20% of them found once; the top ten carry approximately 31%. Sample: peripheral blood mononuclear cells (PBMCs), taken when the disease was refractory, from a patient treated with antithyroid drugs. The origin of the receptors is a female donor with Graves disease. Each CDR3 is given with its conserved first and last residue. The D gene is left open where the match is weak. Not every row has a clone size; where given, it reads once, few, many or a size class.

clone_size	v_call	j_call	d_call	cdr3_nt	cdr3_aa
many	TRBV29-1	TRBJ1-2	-	TGCAGCGTTGCACAGGGTTCTAACTATGGCTACACCTTC	CSVAQGSNYGYTF
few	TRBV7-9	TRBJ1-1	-	TGTGCCAGCAGCCAGAGCGTGGGGACTAAGGAAGCTTTCTTT	CASSQSVGTKEAFF
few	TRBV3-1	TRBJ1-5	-	TGTGCCAGCAGCCATACACAGGGTGTTCAGCCCCAGCATTTT	CASSHTQGVQPQHF
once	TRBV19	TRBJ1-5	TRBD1	TGTGCCAGTAGTGTAACAGGGACAGGGCAGCCCCAGCATTTT	CASSVTGTGQPQHF
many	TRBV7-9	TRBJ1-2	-	TGTGCCAGCAGTTCTGCCGGGAGCGGTGGGAACTATGGCTACACCTTC	CASSSAGSGGNYGYTF
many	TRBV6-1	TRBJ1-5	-	TGTGCCAGCAGTCAGATAATACAGAATCAGCCCCAGCATTTT	CASSQIIQNQPQHF
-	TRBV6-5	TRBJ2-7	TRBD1	TGTGCCAGCAGTTACGGATCACAGGGGTACGAGCAGTACTTC	CASSYGSQGYEQYF
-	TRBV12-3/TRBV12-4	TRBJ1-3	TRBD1	TGTGCCAGCAGTACCCGCGGGACAGTGACTGGAAGCACCATATATTTT	CASSTRGTVTGSTIYF
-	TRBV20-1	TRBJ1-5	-	TGCAGTGCTACCGGCTCCCCCAGGGGATATAGCAATCAGCCCCAGCATTTT	CSATGSPRGYSNQPQHF
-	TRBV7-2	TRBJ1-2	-	TGTGCCAGCAGCTCCCCCGGGCGGAACGACGGGAACTATGGCTACACCTTC	CASSSPGRNDGNYGYTF